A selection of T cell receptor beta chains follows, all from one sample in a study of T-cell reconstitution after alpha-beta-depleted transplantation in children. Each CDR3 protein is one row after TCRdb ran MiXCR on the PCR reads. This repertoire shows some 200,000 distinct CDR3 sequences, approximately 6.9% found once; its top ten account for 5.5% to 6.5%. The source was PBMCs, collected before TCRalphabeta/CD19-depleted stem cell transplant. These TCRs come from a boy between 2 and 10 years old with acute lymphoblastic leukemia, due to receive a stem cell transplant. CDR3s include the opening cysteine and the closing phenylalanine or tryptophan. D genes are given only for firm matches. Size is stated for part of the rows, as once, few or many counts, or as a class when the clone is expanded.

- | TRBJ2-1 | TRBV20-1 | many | CSARASGPADEQFF | TGCAGTGCTAGAGCGTCGGGACCAGCGGATGAGCAGTTCTTC
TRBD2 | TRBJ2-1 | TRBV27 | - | CASSRGLAGYEQFF | TGTGCCAGCAGTAGAGGACTAGCGGGGTATGAGCAGTTCTTC
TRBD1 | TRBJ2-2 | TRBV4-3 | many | CASSQGDSHTGELFF | TGCGCCAGCAGCCAAGGGGACAGCCACACCGGGGAGCTGTTTTTT
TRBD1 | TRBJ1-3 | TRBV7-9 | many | CASSSTTGGGTIYF | TGTGCCAGCAGCTCTACTACAGGGGGTGGCACCATATATTTT
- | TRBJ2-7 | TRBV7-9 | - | CASSLGGDGQYF | TGTGCCAGCAGCTTAGGGGGAGACGGGCAGTACTTC
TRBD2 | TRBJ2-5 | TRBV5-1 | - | CASSSGLAVWSRETQYF | TGCGCCAGCAGCTCAGGACTAGCGGTTTGGTCGCGGGAGACCCAGTACTTC
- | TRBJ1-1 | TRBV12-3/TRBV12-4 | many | CASSFNPGEAFF | TGTGCCAGCAGTTTTAACCCTGGGGAAGCTTTCTTT
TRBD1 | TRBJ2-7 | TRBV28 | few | CASSYAPGQGYHEQYF | TGTGCCAGCTCCTACGCCCCGGGACAGGGGTACCACGAGCAGTACTTC
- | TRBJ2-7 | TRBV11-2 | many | CASSFESFSYEQYF | TGTGCCAGCAGCTTCGAGTCCTTCTCCTACGAGCAGTACTTC
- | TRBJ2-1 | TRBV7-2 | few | CASSVDILNEQFF | TGTGCCAGCAGCGTAGACATCCTCAATGAGCAGTTCTTC
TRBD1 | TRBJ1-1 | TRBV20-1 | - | CSARDSTQARGGRTSEAFF | TGCAGTGCTAGAGACTCGACACAAGCCAGGGGGGGGAGAACGTCTGAAGCTTTCTTT
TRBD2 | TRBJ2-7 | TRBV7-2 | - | CASSLSSGGGLYEQYF | TGTGCCAGCAGCTTAAGTAGCGGGGGGGGTTTATACGAGCAGTACTTC
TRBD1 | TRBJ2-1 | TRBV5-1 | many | CASGDPDRDSYNEQFF | TGCGCCAGCGGGGACCCGGACAGGGACTCCTACAATGAGCAGTTCTTC
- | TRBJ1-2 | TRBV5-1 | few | CASSLRGDYGYTF | TGCGCCAGCAGCTTACGCGGGGACTATGGCTACACCTTC
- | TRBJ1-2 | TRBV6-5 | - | CASSYLGTGGVPYGYTF | TGTGCCAGCAGTTACCTGGGCACGGGGGGCGTGCCGTATGGCTACACCTTC
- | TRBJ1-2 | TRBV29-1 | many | CSVVSYGYTF | TGCAGCGTTGTCAGTTATGGCTACACCTTC
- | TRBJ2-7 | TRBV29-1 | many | CSVDRGEPYEQYF | TGCAGCGTTGATCGGGGCGAACCCTACGAGCAGTACTTC
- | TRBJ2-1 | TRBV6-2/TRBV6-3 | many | CASSLPGLAPFF | TGTGCCAGCAGCCTCCCGGGGCTAGCTCCGTTCTTC
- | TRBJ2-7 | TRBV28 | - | CASSLTGMEQYF | TGTGCCAGCAGTTTAACAGGTATGGAGCAGTACTTC
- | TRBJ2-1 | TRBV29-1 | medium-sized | CSVEVREGVGYNNEQFF | TGCAGCGTTGAAGTTAGAGAGGGTGTTGGGTACAACAATGAGCAGTTCTTC
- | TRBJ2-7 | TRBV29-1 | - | CSGGERSYEQYF | TGCAGCGGGGGGGAGAGGTCCTACGAGCAGTACTTC
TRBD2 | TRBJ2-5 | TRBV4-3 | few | CASSPASGSQETQYF | TGCGCCAGCAGCCCAGCTAGCGGTTCACAAGAGACCCAGTACTTC
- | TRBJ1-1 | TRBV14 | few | CASSLGKMNTEAFF | TGTGCCAGCAGCCTCGGAAAAATGAACACTGAAGCTTTCTTT
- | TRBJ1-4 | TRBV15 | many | CATSRDLTPNEKLFF | TGTGCCACCAGCAGAGATTTAACCCCTAATGAAAAACTGTTTTTT
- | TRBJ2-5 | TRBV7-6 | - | CASSPRQATSQETQYF | TGTGCCAGCAGCCCGAGACAGGCGACGAGCCAAGAGACCCAGTACTTC
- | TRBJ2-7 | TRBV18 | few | CASSRDGSSYEQYF | TGTGCCAGCTCACGGGACGGGAGCTCCTACGAGCAGTACTTC
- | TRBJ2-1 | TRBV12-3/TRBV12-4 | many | CASSFRGEQFF | TGTGCCAGCAGTTTTAGGGGTGAGCAGTTCTTC
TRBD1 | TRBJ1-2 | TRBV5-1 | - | CASSWDRANGYTF | TGCGCCAGCAGTTGGGACAGGGCGAATGGCTACACCTTC
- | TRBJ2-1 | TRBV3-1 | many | CASSQDAPQGRNEQFF | TGTGCCAGCAGCCAAGACGCTCCCCAGGGGCGGAATGAGCAGTTCTTC
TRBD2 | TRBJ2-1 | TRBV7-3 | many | CASSERGNEQFF | TGTGCCAGCAGCGAGCGGGGTAATGAGCAGTTCTTC
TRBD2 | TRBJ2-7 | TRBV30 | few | CAWSPGLAGTLGDEQYF | TGTGCCTGGAGCCCCGGACTAGCGGGAACCTTGGGGGACGAGCAGTACTTC